This section outlines one T cell receptor beta chain sequence together with its context. Its matching antigen is unknown. Via MiXCR, TCRdb re-called the RT-PCR reads, giving one row per CDR3 protein. The sample carries 550,000 to 650,000 distinct CDR3 sequences, over 9.5% recorded once. The entry originates in a study of response to subunit inactivated influenza vaccine. General study findings and limits: Seasonal influenza vaccination, on each occasion, was suggested by the authors to recruit few new T cells.

The clonotype was recovered from a man aged 45-60 years who received an inactivated influenza vaccine. The material was PBMCs from blood, obtained on the day of vaccination.

CDR3 loop: CASSSEPRRQFF. For the CDR3, the DNA is TGTGCCAGCAGTTCGGAGCCAAGAAGGCAGTTCTTC. This chain links TRBV5-6 with TRBJ2-1, with D uncertain. Germline loops: CDR1 SGHDT, CDR2 YYEEEE. This CDR3 is built from 12 residues. Trimming cost V 5 bases and J 12 bases, with 15 bases left between them. Full variable domain (remainder filled in from reference TRBV5-6 and TRBJ2-1): DAGVTQSPTHLIKTRGQQVTLRCSPKSGHDTVSWYQQALGQGPQFIFQYYEEEERQRGNFPDRFSGHQFPNYSSELNVNALLLGDSALYLCASSSEPRRQFFGPGTRLTVL.